A single T cell receptor (beta chain) is shown here with its context. Its antigen is not yet known. Base qualities are not recorded, but no much larger clone differs from it by a single base. The entry originates in a study of T cell changes during pregnancy in multiple sclerosis (dated by TCRdb to between 2018 and 2020). About the full investigation: The study examined how the T cell repertoire changed over the course of pregnancy in women with multiple sclerosis.

The receptor library was made with the immunoSEQ multiplex PCR assay. TCRdb mirrors the immuneACCESS table, restricted to in-frame sequences. Some clones are absent from its copies; in checked studies, under half trace to an unresolved V gene, and the reason for the others is unknown. This sample lists about 52,000 clones; about 92% were detected once. The ten largest account for about 0.36% of the sample. The germline V gene (reference sequence) gives CDR1 as LNHDA and CDR2 as SQIVND. From cysteine to phenylalanine, the CDR3 is 13 amino acids long. Only the CDR3 portion is preserved as DNA: 39 bases, with reading frame beginning at the first base. Trimming costs V 5 bases and J 5 bases, and their ends lie 9 bases apart.

The V and J segments used are TRBV19 and TRBJ1-4, with the D gene not confidently named. This clonotype was sampled from a female donor with multiple sclerosis, enrolled in a pregnancy study. The source was CD4+ T cells from peripheral blood mononuclear cells, collected before pregnancy. The DNA sequence is as follows: TGTGCCAGTAGTTTCGGCAGGAATGAAAAACTGTTTTTT. The translation is CASSFGRNEKLFF.